This T cell receptor (beta chain) was observed in a study of T cell responses to AZD1222 COVID-19 vaccine. Study conclusions and caveats: There were mostly white British donors and more females than males, and clonal diversity was possibly underestimated. After the peak T cell response, and only then, were repertoires sampled.

Data came from immunoSEQ multiplex PCR; TCRdb stores just in-frame clones and leaves some out. The data contain over 130,000 clones, around 90% of them singletons. The CDR3 is 14 residues long. Germline V CDR1 and CDR2: MNHEY, SMNVEV (reference sequence). V lost 5 bases to trimming and J lost 2 bases; unmatched junction nucleotides: 3. Worth noting for this clone: Its specificity is unknown.

The specimen comprised peripheral blood, sampled 28 days after the second AZD1222 dose. The source is an adult who received the AZD1222 COVID-19 vaccine. This chain uses TRBV27 with TRBJ1-3, with 7 bases identical to TRBD1. CDR3: CASSRQGAGNTIYF. The CDR3 DNA is TGTGCCAGCAGTAGACAGGGTGCTGGAAACACCATATATTTT.